This TCR beta chain was observed in a study of human T cells and chemical hapten exposure. Time point meaning: healthy volunteer bleed at 6 weeks. The study extracted total RNA from unfractionated whole blood. Unique molecular identifiers were affixed to discrete cDNA molecules within the library. TCRdb reanalysed the RACE reads using MiXCR and keeps one entry per CDR3 protein. This repertoire shows tens of thousands of distinct CDR3 sequences, approximately 8% found once; its top ten account for more than 1.5%. The receptor was derived from a male donor in good health. Some clones in this sample may be carry-over from other donors' samples. Sequences were obtained from whole blood.

CDR3 nucleotides: TGTGCCAGCAGTACAGGGGGAGGTCAGCCCCAGCATTTT. Translation gives CASSTGGGQPQHF. The chain recombines TRBV6-1 with TRBJ1-5; 8 bases match TRBD1. Germline CDR1 MNHNS, CDR2 SASEGT. There are 13 residues in the CDR3. Losses at the gene ends were 5 bases for V and 6 bases for J; bases not matched to a gene: 3.